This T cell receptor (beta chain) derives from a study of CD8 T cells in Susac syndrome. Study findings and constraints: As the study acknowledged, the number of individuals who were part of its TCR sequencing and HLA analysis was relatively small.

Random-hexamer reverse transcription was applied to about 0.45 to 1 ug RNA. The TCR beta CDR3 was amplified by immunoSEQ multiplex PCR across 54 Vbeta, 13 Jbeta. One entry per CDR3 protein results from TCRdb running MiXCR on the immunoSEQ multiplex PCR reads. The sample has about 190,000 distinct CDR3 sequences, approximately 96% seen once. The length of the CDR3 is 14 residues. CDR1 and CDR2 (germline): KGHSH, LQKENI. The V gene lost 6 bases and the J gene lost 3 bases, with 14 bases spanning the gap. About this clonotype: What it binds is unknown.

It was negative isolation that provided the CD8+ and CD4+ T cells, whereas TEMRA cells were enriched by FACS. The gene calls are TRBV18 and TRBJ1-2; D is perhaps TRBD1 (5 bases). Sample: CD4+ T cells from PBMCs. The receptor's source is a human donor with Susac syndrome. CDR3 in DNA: TGTGCCAGCTCCTGGGGGGTGCCGGACTATGGCTACACCTTC. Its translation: CASSWGVPDYGYTF.